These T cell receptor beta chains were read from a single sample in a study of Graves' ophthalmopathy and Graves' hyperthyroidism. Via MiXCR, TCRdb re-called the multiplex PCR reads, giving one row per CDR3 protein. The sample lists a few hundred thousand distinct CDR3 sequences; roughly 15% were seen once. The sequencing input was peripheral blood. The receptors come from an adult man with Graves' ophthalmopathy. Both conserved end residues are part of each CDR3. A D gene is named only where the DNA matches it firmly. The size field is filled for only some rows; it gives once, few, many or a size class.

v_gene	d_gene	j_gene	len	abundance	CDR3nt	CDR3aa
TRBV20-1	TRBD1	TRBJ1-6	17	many	TGCAGTGCTAGATTGAAGGGACAGGGAGCGCGGAATTCACCCCTCCACTTT	CSARLKGQGARNSPLHF
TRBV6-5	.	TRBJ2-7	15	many	TGTGCCAGCAGACTATACGGGCAGGGAAGCTACGAGCAGTACTTC	CASRLYGQGSYEQYF
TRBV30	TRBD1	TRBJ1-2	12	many	TGTGCCTGGACCAGGACAGGGAATGGCTACACCTTC	CAWTRTGNGYTF
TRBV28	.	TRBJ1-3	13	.	TGTGCCTCCTCTCCCGGGACATCGAACACCATATATTTT	CASSPGTSNTIYF
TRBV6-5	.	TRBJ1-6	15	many	TGTGCCAGCAGTTACTCGGGAGGCGGCGGATCACCCCTCCACTTT	CASSYSGGGGSPLHF
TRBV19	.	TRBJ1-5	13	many	TGTGCCAGTAGTACCTCAGGGGCCCGGCCCCAGCATTTT	CASSTSGARPQHF
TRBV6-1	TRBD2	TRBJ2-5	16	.	TGTGCCAGCAGTGAATTAAGTGGGACTAACCAAGAGACCCAGTACTTC	CASSELSGTNQETQYF
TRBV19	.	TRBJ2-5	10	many	TGTGCCAGTAGTCGGTGGACCCAGTACTTC	CASSRWTQYF
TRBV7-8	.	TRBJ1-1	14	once	TGTGCCAGCAGCTCCAAGCCGGGGGACACTGAAGCTTTCTTT	CASSSKPGDTEAFF
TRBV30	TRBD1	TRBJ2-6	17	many	TGTGCCTGGAGTGTGGTCAGGGGGCCCTCTGGGGCCAACGTCCTGACTTTC	CAWSVVRGPSGANVLTF
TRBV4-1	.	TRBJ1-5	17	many	TGCGCCAGCAGCCAAGACCTGGGGCGGTATAGCAATCAGCCCCAGCATTTT	CASSQDLGRYSNQPQHF
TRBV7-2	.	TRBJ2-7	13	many	TGTGCCAGCAGCTTAGCGGTTGAACTTGAACAGTACTTC	CASSLAVELEQYF
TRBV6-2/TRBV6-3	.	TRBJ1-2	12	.	TGTGCCAGCAGTCTAAGCGGGGTTGGCTACACCTTC	CASSLSGVGYTF
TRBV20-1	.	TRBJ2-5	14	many	TGCAGTGCTAGAGTAACGGGGAGTTGGGAGACCCAGTACTTC	CSARVTGSWETQYF